This T cell receptor beta chain was captured in a study of blood T cells in healthy people across ages. Points from the study as a whole: When set beside aged donors, long-lived donors presented more naive CD4+ cells and higher diversity.

Per the germline V gene, CDR1 is DFQATT and CDR2 is SNEGSKA (reference sequence). CDR3 length: 11 residues. The germline V and J ends were trimmed by 3 bases and 9 bases, with 11 bases remaining between them. About this clonotype itself: As yet, its antigen is unknown.

Ranging in age from roughly 6 to 100, the donors were healthy Caucasian individuals from Russia. Combining a sample-barcoded 5' primer with a J-beta primer mix, a second PCR ran for roughly 7 to 12 cycles. All samples gave at least 2.5 million CDR3-containing paired-end reads. A single record per CDR3 protein comes from TCRdb applying MiXCR to the 5' RACE reads. The repertoire holds 1.5 million to 1.9 million distinct CDR3 sequences, approximately 43% seen once, with around 4% in the top ten. The sequence derives from a woman aged 18-29 years in good health. Sequencing input: blood. The chain uses TRBV20-1 and TRBJ1-1; D remains ambiguous. CDR3 nucleotides: TGCAGTGCTAGCGGTGGAGTGAAAGCTTTCTTT. This sequence encodes CSASGGVKAFF.